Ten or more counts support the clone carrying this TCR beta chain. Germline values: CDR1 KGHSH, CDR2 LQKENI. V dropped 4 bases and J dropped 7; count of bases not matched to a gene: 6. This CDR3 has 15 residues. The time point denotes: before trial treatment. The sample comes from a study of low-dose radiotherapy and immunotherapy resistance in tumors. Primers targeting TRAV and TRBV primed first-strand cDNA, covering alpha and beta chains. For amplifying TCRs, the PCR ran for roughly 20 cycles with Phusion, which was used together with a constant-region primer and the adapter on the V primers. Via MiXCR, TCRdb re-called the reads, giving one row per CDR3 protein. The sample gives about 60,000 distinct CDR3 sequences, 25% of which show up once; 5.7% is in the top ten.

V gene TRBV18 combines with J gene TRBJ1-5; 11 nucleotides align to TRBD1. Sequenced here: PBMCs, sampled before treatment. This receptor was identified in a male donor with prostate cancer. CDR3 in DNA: TGTGCCAGCTCACAAGGGACAGGGGGAAAGCAGCCCCAGCATTTT. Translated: CASSQGTGGKQPQHF.